These T cell receptor beta chains were read from a single sample in a study of T-cell memory formation after mild COVID-19. From the 5' RACE reads, TCRdb called clonotypes with MiXCR, one entry per CDR3 protein. The sample carries approximately 570,000 distinct CDR3 sequences, over 15% recorded once. The sequenced sample was PBMCs or a T cell subset sorted from them (not recorded which). The receptors were sampled from an adult woman who had mild COVID-19 (a few samples of this study predate the infection). Cell type and time point are not known. The CDR3 runs from the conserved cysteine through the conserved F or W. The D gene is left open where the match is weak. The listing skips clone size in some rows; elsewhere it reads once, few, many or a size class.

TRBV2	-	-	TRBJ2-5	14	TGTGCCAGCACCGCTAGGATGGGAGGAGAGACCCAGTACTTC	CASTARMGGETQYF
TRBV11-2	-	-	TRBJ2-7	14	TGTGCCAGCAGCTTAGTCGTCGGACCCTACGAGCAGTACTTC	CASSLVVGPYEQYF
TRBV7-6	many	-	TRBJ2-5	14	TGTGCCAGCAGCCCCCGGGACTCTCAAGAGACCCAGTACTTC	CASSPRDSQETQYF
TRBV25-1	few	-	TRBJ1-2	14	TGTGCCAGCAGTGAAAGGACAGCTAACTATGGCTACACCTTC	CASSERTANYGYTF
TRBV7-6	-	-	TRBJ1-3	16	TGTGCCAGCAGCTTAGCCGGGGTTCCCGCTGGAAACACCATATATTTT	CASSLAGVPAGNTIYF
TRBV5-1	-	-	TRBJ1-5	13	TGCGCCAGCAGCTGGGGGGTCAATCAGCCCCAGCATTTT	CASSWGVNQPQHF
TRBV7-6	-	-	TRBJ2-1	17	TGTGCCAGCAGCTTACTCCCCAGCGGCGGCTCATACAATGAGCAGTTCTTC	CASSLLPSGGSYNEQFF
TRBV25-1	few	-	TRBJ2-7	14	TGTGCCAGCAGTGTATACAGGGAAGCCTACGAGCAGTACTTC	CASSVYREAYEQYF
TRBV7-9	few	TRBD1	TRBJ2-7	15	TGTGCCAGCCTACCGACAGGGGGAGTACCCTACGAGCAGTACTTC	CASLPTGGVPYEQYF
TRBV4-2	few	-	TRBJ2-1	13	TGTGCCAGCGCACGAGGGTCCTCCAATGAGCAGTTCTTC	CASARGSSNEQFF
TRBV12-3/TRBV12-4	many	-	TRBJ1-1	13	TGTGCCAGCAGGGCTCCGGGGTACACTGAAGCTTTCTTT	CASRAPGYTEAFF
TRBV19	-	-	TRBJ1-2	15	TGTGCCAGTAGTCCCGAAATAAGCAGGGGCTATGGCTACACCTTC	CASSPEISRGYGYTF
TRBV9	-	-	TRBJ2-3	16	TGTGCCAGCAGCGTAGCAGAGGGGACCTACACAGATACGCAGTATTTT	CASSVAEGTYTDTQYF
TRBV11-3	-	TRBD1	TRBJ1-1	15	TGTGCCAGCAGCTTAGCCGGGACAGGGATGACTGAAGCTTTCTTT	CASSLAGTGMTEAFF
TRBV19	few	-	TRBJ2-1	15	TGTGCCAGTAGCAGATCCGGGGGCCCGTACAATGAGCAGTTCTTC	CASSRSGGPYNEQFF
TRBV7-2	-	-	TRBJ1-1	15	TGTGCCAGCAGCTTAGCGGTCACTGGACGCACTGAAGCTTTCTTT	CASSLAVTGRTEAFF
TRBV12-3/TRBV12-4	many	TRBD1	TRBJ2-4	16	TGTGCCAGCAGTCCCGGGACAGGCGTAGCCAAAAACATTCAGTACTTC	CASSPGTGVAKNIQYF
TRBV10-3	few	-	TRBJ1-2	12	TGTGCCATCAGTGAGGCAGTTCAAGGCTACACCTTC	CAISEAVQGYTF
TRBV14	few	TRBD1	TRBJ1-2	14	TGTGCCAGCAGTCACGGACAGGGGAGAGGTGGCTACACCTTC	CASSHGQGRGGYTF
TRBV7-2	-	TRBD2	TRBJ2-1	17	TGTGCCAGCAGCTTAGGTAGCGGGAGGGTTTCCTACAATGAGCAGTTCTTC	CASSLGSGRVSYNEQFF
TRBV19	-	-	TRBJ2-7	11	TGTGCCAGTAGTGATCGACTCGAGCAGTACTTC	CASSDRLEQYF
TRBV6-6	-	TRBD1	TRBJ1-2	15	TGTGCCAGCAGTCCCGACAGGGGGCTCAACTATGGCTACACCTTC	CASSPDRGLNYGYTF
TRBV6-6	-	TRBD2	TRBJ2-7	14	TGTGCCAGCAGGCGGACTAGCGGGAGTCACGAGCAGTACTTC	CASRRTSGSHEQYF
TRBV6-5	few	TRBD1	TRBJ2-2	16	TGTGCCAGCAGCCTGAACGCCAGGGGGCTGTTCGGGGAGCTGTTTTTT	CASSLNARGLFGELFF
TRBV20-1	-	TRBD2	TRBJ2-1	16	TGCAGTAGAGCGGGAGGGCCCGGTAGTTCCTACAATGAGCAGTTCTTC	CSRAGGPGSSYNEQFF
TRBV27	-	TRBD1	TRBJ1-2	15	TGTGCCAGCAGTCCCCTGACAGGGGGAAACTATGGCTACACCTTC	CASSPLTGGNYGYTF
TRBV3-1	-	-	TRBJ1-1	16	TGTGCCAGCAGCCGACGGGGCACTGAAGTGAACACTGAAGCTTTCTTT	CASSRRGTEVNTEAFF
TRBV5-1	few	-	TRBJ2-5	11	TGTGCCAGCGGGTACCAAGAGACCCAGTACTTC	CASGYQETQYF
TRBV28	few	-	TRBJ1-5	13	TGTGCCAGCAGTTTCAACACGCCTCGGCCCCAGCATTTT	CASSFNTPRPQHF